This TCR beta chain was captured in a study of blood T cell repertoires in COVID-19. This CDR3 is built from 14 residues. Germline lookup yields CDR1 MNHEY and CDR2 SVGEGT. Trimming took off 0 bases at V and 6 bases at J, with 9 bases between the two ends. Data came from immunoSEQ multiplex PCR; TCRdb stores just in-frame clones and leaves some out. Found here are about 120,000 clones, around 87% of them singletons; the top ten hold roughly 30%. The sequence derives from a woman aged 65 to 85 with acute or convalescent COVID-19. Material for sequencing was peripheral blood. This rearrangement joins TRBV6-2 or TRBV6-3 to TRBJ1-5; no firm D call. The CDR3 bases are TGTGCCAGCAGTTACTCGACCCACAGTCAGCCCCAGCATTTT. It specifies CASSYSTHSQPQHF.